Listed here are 7 T cell receptor beta chains from one sample, sequenced in a study of early T cells in non-severe SARS-CoV-2 infection listed by TCRdb under 2021. The library relied on 5' RACE. Sequencer: NextSeq 500. TCRdb reran the public reads through fastp at Q25 and MiXCR, keeping productive beta chains. CDR3 protein sequences are deduplicated, and each keeps its most common genes and DNA. This sample is represented by under 85,000 distinct CDR3 sequences; around 15% of them were singletons. The ten largest clones represent approximately 4% of the sample. The sequencing here drew on whole blood, taken at baseline. Receptors originate from an adult who was a healthcare worker with PCR-confirmed SARS-CoV-2 infection or an uninfected control (not recorded which).

This clonotype showed up many times. The V call is TRBV9, the J call TRBJ2-1, with 7 bases identical to TRBD2. Germline V gene lookup returns CDR1 SGDLS and CDR2 YYNGEE. CDR3 length equals 15 residues. V shed 3 bases, J shed 2 bases, and the junction held 5 bases outside the gene matches. CDR3 sequence reads: CASSGGSSTYNEQFF. As DNA, the CDR3 is TGTGCCAGCAGCGGCGGGAGTTCTACCTACAATGAGCAGTTCTTC.

This clonotype was seen a few times. V and J are TRBV24-1 and TRBJ2-7; 10 bases align to TRBD1. V was pared by 4 bases and J by 3 bases, with 5 bases of the junction left unmatched. From germline, CDR1 is KGHDR and CDR2 SFDVKD. The CDR3 is made up of 15 amino acids. CDR3 DNA sequence: TGTGCCACCAGTGACCGGAGGACAGGGGGCTACGAGCAGTACTTC. Its protein is CATSDRRTGGYEQYF.

This clonotype has a handful of counts. The chain uses TRBV20-1 and TRBJ2-1, with D unresolved. The V and J ends lost 0 bases and 4 bases respectively, with 7 bases between them. This CDR3 region has 13 residues. In germline, CDR1 is DFQATT, CDR2 SNEGSKA (reference sequence). This CDR3 is CSARDSGYNEQFF. The CDR3 DNA reads as TGCAGTGCTAGAGATTCCGGGTACAATGAGCAGTTCTTC.

There are a few counts of this clonotype. The V and J genes are TRBV12-3 or TRBV12-4 and TRBJ2-7; D not certain. The length of the CDR3 is 16 residues. The V end was cut by 4 bases, the J end by 3 bases, with 19 bases between. CDR3 DNA sequence: TGTGCCAGCAGTTCCCGGCCTAGACACTCAAGCTACGAGCAGTACTTC. As protein: CASSSRPRHSSYEQYF.

This clonotype appeared a few times. The chain joins TRBV30 to TRBJ1-1, with a tentative D call TRBD1 (6 bases). Germline V gene lookup returns CDR1 GTSNPN and CDR2 SVGIG (reference sequence). V lost 5 bases, J lost 5 bases, and 12 bases lay in between. This CDR3 spans 12 amino acids. The CDR3 DNA is TGTGCCTGGGCCTGGGGGGCGACTGAAGCTTTCTTT. Its translation: CAWAWGATEAFF.

This clonotype has ten or more counts. The chain carries TRBV7-9 and TRBJ2-1, with TRBD2 matching 8 bases. Trimming took 0 bases from V and 4 from J; bases not matched to a gene: 5. In germline, CDR1 is SEHNR, CDR2 FQNEAQ (reference sequence). The CDR3 has 16 amino acids. CDR3 sequence: CASSLALAGTYNEQFF. Written as DNA, the CDR3 is TGTGCCAGCAGCTTAGCGCTAGCGGGTACATACAATGAGCAGTTCTTC.

This clonotype was found many times. V and J are TRBV11-2 and TRBJ2-7, with 9 bases that match TRBD2. V gave up 3 bases and J gave up 3 bases; unmatched junction bases: 6. This CDR3 comprises 15 residues. CDR1 is SGHAT and CDR2 is FQNNGV in the germline V gene. For the CDR3, the DNA is TGTGCCAGCAGCTTCCGGACTAGCGTGCTCTACGAGCAGTACTTC. It codes for CASSFRTSVLYEQYF. The variable domain in full, completed from reference TRBV11-2 and TRBJ2-7, reads EAGVAQSPRYKIIEKRQSVAFWCNPISGHATLYWYQQILGQGPKLLIQFQNNGVVDDSQLPKDRFSAERLKGVDSTLKIQPAKLEDSAVYLCASSFRTSVLYEQYFGPGTRLTVT.